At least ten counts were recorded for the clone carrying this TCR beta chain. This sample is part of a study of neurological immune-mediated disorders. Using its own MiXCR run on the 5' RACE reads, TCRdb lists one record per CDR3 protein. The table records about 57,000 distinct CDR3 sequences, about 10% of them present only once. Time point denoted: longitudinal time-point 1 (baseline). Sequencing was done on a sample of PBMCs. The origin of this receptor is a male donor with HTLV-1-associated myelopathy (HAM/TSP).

CDR3 nucleotide sequence: TGTGCCAGCAGTGTAGCGGGGGGGCTGGCGAATACGCAGTATTTT. It yields the protein CASSVAGGLANTQYF. The J gene is TRBJ2-3, the V gene TRBV5-5; TRBD2 matches 11 bases. CDR3 length: 15 residues. Trimming cost V 5 bases and J 7 bases; bases outside gene matches: 9. Germline-derived CDR1 and CDR2 are SGHKS and YYEKEE (reference sequence). Together with reference TRBV5-5 and TRBJ2-3, the CDR3 gives the full variable domain: DAGVTQSPTHLIKTRGQQVTLRCSPISGHKSVSWYQQVLGQGPQFIFQYYEKEERGRGNFPDRFSARQFPNYSSELNVNALLLGDSALYLCASSVAGGLANTQYFGPGTRLTVL.